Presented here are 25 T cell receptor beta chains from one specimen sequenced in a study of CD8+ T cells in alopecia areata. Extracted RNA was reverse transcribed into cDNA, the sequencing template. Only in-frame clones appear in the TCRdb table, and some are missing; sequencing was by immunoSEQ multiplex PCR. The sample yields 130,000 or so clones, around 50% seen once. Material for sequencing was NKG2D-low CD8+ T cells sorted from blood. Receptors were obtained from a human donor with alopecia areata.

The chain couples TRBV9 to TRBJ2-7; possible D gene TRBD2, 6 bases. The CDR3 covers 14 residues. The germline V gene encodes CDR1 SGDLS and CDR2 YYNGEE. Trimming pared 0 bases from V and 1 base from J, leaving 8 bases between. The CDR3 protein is CASSVEAGSYEQYF. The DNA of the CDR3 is TGTGCCAGCAGCGTAGAGGCGGGGTCCTACGAGCAGTACTTC.

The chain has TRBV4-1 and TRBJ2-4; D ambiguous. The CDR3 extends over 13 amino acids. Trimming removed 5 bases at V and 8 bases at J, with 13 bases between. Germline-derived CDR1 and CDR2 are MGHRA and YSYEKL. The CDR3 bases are TGCGCCAGCAGCTACACTGTTGAGGACATTCAGTACTTC. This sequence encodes CASSYTVEDIQYF.

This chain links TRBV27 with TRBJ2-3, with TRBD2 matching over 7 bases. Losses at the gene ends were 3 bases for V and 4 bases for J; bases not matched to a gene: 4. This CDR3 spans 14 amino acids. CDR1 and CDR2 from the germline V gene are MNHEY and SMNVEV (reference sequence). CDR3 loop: CASSFREEADTQYF. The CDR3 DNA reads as TGTGCCAGCAGTTTCCGGGAGGAGGCAGATACGCAGTATTTT.

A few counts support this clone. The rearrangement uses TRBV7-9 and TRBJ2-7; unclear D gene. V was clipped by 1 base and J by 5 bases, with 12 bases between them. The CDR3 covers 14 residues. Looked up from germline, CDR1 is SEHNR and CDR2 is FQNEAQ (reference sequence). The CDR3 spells CASSLDLGSHEQYF. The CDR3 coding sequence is TGTGCCAGCAGCTTAGACTTGGGATCCCACGAGCAGTACTTC.

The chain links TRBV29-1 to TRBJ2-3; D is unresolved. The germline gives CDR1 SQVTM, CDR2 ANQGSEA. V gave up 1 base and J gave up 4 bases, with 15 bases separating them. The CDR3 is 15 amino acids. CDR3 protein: CSVEAVGSTADTQYF. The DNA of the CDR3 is TGCAGCGTTGAAGCGGTGGGTTCCACGGCAGATACGCAGTATTTT.

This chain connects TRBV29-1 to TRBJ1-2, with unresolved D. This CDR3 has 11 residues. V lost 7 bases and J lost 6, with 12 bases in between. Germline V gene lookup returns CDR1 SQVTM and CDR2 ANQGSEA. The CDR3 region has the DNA TGCAGCGCCCTACCGAGGGATGGCTACACCTTC. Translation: CSALPRDGYTF.

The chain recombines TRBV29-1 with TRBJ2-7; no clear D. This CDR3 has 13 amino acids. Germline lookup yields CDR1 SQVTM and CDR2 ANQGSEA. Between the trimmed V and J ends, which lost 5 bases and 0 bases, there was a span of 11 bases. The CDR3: CSVLSRSSYEQYF. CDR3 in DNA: TGCAGCGTTCTCTCCAGGAGCTCCTACGAGCAGTACTTC.

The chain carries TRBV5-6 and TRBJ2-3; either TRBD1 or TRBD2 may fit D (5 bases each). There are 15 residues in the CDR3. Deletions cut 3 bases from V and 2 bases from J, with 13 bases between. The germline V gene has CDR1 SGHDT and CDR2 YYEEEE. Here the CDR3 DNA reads TGTGCCAGCAGCTGGGACGGGGCCCTCACAGATACGCAGTATTTT. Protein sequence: CASSWDGALTDTQYF.

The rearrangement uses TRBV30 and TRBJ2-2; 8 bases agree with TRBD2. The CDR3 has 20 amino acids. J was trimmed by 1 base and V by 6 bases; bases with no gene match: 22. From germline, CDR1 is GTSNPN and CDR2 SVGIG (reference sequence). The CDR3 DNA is TGTGCCTGCCCCTGGCGGCCAGCGGGAGAGAAGGGGCAGAACACCGGGGAGCTGTTTTTT. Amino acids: CACPWRPAGEKGQNTGELFF.

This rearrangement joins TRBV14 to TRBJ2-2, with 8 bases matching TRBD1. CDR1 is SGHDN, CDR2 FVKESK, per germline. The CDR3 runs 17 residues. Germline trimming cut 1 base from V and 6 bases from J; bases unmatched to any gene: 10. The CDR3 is CASSQGQGPGAPGELFF. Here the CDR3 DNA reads TGTGCCAGCAGCCAAGGACAGGGGCCCGGTGCCCCCGGGGAGCTGTTTTTT.

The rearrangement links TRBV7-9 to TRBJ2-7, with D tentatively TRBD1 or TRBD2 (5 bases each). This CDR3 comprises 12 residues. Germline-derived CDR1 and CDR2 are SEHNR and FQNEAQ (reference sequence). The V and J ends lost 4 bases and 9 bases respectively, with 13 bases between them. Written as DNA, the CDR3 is TGTGCCAGCAGCTCCGGGACGCAGAGGCAGTACTTC. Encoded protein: CASSSGTQRQYF.

CDR3 sequence (DNA): TGTGCCAGCAAGGTTGGGTTGGCCGGGGAGCTGTTTTTT. Residues: CASKVGLAGELFF. The chain has TRBV27 and TRBJ2-2; no clear D gene. CDR1 is MNHEY, CDR2 SMNVEV, per germline (reference sequence). The CDR3 is made up of 13 amino acids. V dropped 7 bases and J dropped 6 bases, with 12 bases sitting between them.

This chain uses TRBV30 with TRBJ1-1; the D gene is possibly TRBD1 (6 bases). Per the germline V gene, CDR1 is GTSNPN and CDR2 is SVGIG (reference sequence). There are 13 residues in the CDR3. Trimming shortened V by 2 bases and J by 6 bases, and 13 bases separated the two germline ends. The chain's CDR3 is CAWSQQTGAEAFF. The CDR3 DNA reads TGTGCCTGGAGTCAGCAGACAGGCGCTGAAGCTTTCTTT.

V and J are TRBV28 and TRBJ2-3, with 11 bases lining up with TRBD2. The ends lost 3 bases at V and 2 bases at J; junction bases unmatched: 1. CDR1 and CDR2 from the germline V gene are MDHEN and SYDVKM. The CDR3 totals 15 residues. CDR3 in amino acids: CASSLTSGVTDTQYF. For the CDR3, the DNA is TGTGCCAGCAGTTTGACTAGCGGGGTCACAGATACGCAGTATTTT.

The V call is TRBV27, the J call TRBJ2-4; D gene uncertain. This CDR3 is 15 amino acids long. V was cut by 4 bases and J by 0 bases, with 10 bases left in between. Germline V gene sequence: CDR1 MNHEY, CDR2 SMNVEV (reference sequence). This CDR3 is CASSWSSSAKNIQYF. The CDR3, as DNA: TGTGCCAGCAGTTGGTCCAGCTCAGCCAAAAACATTCAGTACTTC.

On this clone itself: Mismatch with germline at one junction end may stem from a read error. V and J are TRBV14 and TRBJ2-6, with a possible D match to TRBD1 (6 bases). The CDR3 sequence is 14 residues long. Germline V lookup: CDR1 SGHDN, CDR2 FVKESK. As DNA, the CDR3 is TGTGCCAGCAGCCAAGAAGCAGGGGACAACGTCCTGACTTTC. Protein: CASSQEAGDNVLTF.

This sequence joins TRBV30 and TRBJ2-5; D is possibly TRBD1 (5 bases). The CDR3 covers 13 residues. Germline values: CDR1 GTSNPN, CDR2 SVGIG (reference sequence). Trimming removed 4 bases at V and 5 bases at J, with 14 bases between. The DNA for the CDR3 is TGTGCCTGGATTCCCGACAGTATGGAGACCCAGTACTTC. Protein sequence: CAWIPDSMETQYF. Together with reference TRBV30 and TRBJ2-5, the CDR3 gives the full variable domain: SQTIHQWPATLVQPVGSPLSLECTVEGTSNPNLYWYRQAAGRGLQLLFYSVGIGQISSEVPQNLSASRPQDRQFILSSKKLLLSDSGFYLCAWIPDSMETQYFGPGTRLLVL.

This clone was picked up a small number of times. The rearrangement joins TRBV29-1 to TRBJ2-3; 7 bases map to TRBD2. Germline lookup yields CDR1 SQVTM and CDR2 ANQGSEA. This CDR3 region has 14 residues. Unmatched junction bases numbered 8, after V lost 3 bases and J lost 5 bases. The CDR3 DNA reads TGCAGCGTTGATGGGGACTACGGAGGAGATACGCAGTATTTT. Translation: CSVDGDYGGDTQYF.

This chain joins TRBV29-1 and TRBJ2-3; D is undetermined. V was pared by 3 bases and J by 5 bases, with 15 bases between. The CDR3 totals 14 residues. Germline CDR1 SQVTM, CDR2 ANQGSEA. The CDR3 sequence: CSVDPHATGDTQYF. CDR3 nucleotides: TGCAGCGTTGACCCCCACGCTACCGGAGATACGCAGTATTTT.

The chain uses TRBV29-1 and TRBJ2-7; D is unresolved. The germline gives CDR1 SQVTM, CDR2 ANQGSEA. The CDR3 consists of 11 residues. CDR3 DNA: TGCAGAGTCGATGTCGATTACGAGCAGTACTTC. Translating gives CRVDVDYEQYF.

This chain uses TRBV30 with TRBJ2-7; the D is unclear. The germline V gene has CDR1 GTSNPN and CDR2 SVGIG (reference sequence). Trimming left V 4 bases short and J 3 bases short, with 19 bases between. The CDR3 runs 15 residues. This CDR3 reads CAWTPDGPSYYEQYF. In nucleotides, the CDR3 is TGTGCCTGGACACCAGATGGGCCCTCCTACTACGAGCAGTACTTC.

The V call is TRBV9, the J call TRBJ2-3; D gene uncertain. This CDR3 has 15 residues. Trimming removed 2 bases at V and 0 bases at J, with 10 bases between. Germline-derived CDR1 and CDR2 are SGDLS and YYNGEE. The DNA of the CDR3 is TGTGCCAGCAGCGTGGTAGGTGCCAGCACAGATACGCAGTATTTT. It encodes CASSVVGASTDTQYF.

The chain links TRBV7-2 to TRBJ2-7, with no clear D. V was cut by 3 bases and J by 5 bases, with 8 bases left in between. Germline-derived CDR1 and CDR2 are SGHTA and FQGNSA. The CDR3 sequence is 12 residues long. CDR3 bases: TGTGCCAGCAGCTTTGAAGGCGACGAGCAGTACTTC. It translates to CASSFEGDEQYF.

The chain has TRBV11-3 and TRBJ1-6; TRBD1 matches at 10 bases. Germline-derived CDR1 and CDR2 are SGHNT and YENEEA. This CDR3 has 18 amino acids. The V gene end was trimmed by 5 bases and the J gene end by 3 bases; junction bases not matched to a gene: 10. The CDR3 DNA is TGTGCCAGCAGCCACGGGAAGCGGACAGGGGGCTATAATTCACCCCTCCACTTT. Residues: CASSHGKRTGGYNSPLHF.

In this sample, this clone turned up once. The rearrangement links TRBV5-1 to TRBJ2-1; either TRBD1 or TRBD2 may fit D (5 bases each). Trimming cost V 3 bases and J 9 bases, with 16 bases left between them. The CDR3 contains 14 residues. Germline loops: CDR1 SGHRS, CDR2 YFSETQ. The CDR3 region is CASSSPNQGAEQFF. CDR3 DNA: TGCGCCAGCAGCTCCCCGAACCAGGGAGCTGAGCAGTTCTTC. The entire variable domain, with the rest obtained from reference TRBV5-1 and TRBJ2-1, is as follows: KAGVTQTPRYLIKTRGQQVTLSCSPISGHRSVSWYQQTPGQGLQFLFEYFSETQRNKGNFPGRFSGRQFSNSRSEMNVSTLELGDSALYLCASSSPNQGAEQFFGPGTRLTVL.